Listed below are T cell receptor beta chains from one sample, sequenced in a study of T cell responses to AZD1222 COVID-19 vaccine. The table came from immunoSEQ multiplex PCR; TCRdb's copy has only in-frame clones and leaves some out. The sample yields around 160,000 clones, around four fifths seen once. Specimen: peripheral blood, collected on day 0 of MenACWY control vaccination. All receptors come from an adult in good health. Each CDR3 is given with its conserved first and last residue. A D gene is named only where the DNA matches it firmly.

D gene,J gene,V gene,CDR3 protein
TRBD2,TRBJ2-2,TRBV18,CASSPSLASGELFF
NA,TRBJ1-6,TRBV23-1,CANDNRPANSPLHF
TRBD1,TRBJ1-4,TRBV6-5,CASSFTGGTNEKLFF
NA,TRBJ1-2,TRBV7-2,CASSLERGMGYGYTF
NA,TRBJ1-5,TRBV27,CASNVGKGSGGNQPQHF
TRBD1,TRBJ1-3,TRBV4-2,CASSQGLLQGGGGNTIYF
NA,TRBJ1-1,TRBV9,CASSAHRDTEAFF
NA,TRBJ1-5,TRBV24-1,CATTLDREDQPQHF
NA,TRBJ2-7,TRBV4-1,CASSPTPTGGRYEQYF
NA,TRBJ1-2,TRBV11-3,CASSLGRRVGYTF
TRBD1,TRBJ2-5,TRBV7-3,CASSLTGQTFQETQYF
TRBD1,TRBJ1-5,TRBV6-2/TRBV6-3,CASSSGTGNQPQHF
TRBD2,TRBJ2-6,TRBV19,CASSPGGGSGANVLTF
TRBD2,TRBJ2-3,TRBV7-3,CASSLRGSGGPQNTDTQYF
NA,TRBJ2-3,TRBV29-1,CSVSLGADTQYF
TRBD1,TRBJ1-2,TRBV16,CASSQGQGYGYTF
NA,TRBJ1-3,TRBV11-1,CASSLVRGTGNTIYF
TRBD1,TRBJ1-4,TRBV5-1,CASSVGTGSEKLFF
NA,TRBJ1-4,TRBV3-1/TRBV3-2,CASSQGPAEKLFF
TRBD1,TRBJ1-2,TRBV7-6,CASSGFRDRGEGYTF
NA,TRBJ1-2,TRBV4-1,CASSQDHPGNYGYTF
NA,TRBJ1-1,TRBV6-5,CASSPHNRDSLKAFF
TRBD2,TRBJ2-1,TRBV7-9,CATSGGPNEQFF
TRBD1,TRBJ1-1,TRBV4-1,CASSHMGQGAMNTEAFF
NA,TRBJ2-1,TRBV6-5,CASSYMDRYNEQFF
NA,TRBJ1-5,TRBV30,CAWTEGSNQPQHF
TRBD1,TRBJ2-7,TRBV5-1,CASSFNQGAPYEQYF
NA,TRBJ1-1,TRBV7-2,CASSPQGLNTEAFF
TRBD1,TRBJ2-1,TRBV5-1,CASSHTTGAHEQFF
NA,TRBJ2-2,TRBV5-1,CASSLEGGGLEGELFF
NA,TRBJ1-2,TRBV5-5,CASSLGVMGRTANYGYTF
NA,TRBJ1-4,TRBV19,CASSITWNEKLFF
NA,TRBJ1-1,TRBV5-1,CASSEQEDTEAFF
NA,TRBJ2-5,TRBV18,CASSQYQETQYF
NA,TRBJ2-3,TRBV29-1,CSARDGEDTQYF
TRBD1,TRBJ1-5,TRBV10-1,CASSRDRNQPQHF
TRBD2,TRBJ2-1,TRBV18,CASSPAPLAGAKEQFF
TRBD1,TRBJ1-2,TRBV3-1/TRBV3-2,CASSQQGGSGYTF
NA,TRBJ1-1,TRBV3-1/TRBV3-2,CASSQEGGRAFF
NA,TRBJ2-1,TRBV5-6,CASSLAASGGNSAFF
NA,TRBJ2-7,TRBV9,CASSRSGAYEQYF
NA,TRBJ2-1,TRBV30,CAWSWQSYNEQFF
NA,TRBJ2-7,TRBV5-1,CASSLDPGAYEQYF
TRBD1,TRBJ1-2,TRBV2,CASSHRGPRQWGYTF
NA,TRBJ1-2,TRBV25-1,CASSPGVGGMRFNYGYTF
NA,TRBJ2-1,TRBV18,CASSPTELEQFF
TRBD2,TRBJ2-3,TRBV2,CASSAPLAGGGDTQYF
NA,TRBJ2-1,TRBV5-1,CASSFSGHLYNEQFF
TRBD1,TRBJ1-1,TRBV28,CASSPGQVNTEAFF
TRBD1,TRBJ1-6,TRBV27,CASSYDRGSPLHF
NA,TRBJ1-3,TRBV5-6,CASSLEHTIYF
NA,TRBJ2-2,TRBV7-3,CASSFTRNTGELFF
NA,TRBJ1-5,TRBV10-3,CAISEGRNTSQPQHF
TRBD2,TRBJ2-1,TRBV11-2,CASSDRTRGYNEQFF
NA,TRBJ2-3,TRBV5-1,CASSFDSATQYF